The sequence of this T cell receptor beta chain was determined in a study of cytomegalovirus exposure and HLA in healthy donors. Study-wide results and caveats: Trimming of TCR beta V- and J-genes showed a link, identified in a later analysis, to a missense DCLRE1C variant.

CDR1 SEHNR and CDR2 FQNEAQ come from the germline V gene (reference sequence). This CDR3 spans 14 amino acids. The V end was cut by 1 base, the J end by 1 base, with 7 bases between. This clone has just one count. Its specificity is unknown. The primer mix had 60 Vbeta and 13 Jbeta primers. Data came from immunoSEQ multiplex PCR; TCRdb stores just in-frame clones and leaves some out. The sample shows some 190,000 clones, about 77% of them seen only once. J is TRBJ1-2 and V is TRBV7-9, with unresolved D. Source material: PBMCs. The TCR originated in a woman aged 25 to 39 in good health and CMV-seropositive. As DNA, the CDR3 is TGTGCCAGCAGCTTAGGGGAGATTAACTATGGCTACACCTTC. Residues: CASSLGEINYGYTF.